The 28 T cell receptor beta chains presented below share a single source sample, sequenced in a study of blood T cell repertoires in COVID-19. The method was immunoSEQ multiplex PCR; TCRdb's version includes in-frame clones alone and lacks a portion of them. This sample has roughly 77,000 clones, with roughly 73% found just once. The specimen was peripheral blood. These receptors came from a human donor in a cohort sampled during active COVID-19.

The chain has TRBV12-3 or TRBV12-4 and TRBJ1-1, with a weak D call TRBD1 (5 bases). Deletions cut 3 bases from V and 1 base from J, with 6 bases between. This CDR3 is 13 amino acids long. CDR3 DNA sequence: TGTGCCAGCAGTTTCGACAGGAACACTGAAGCTTTCTTT. It codes for CASSFDRNTEAFF.

This chain links TRBV12-5 with TRBJ2-7; 11 bases are shared with TRBD2. The ends lost 5 bases at V and 6 bases at J; junction bases unmatched: 6. Germline V gene data show CDR1 as LGHNT and CDR2 as FRNRAP. This CDR3 is built from 14 residues. The CDR3 loop is CASGGSGGGGEQYF. CDR3 coding DNA: TGTGCTAGTGGTGGTAGCGGGGGGGGAGGCGAGCAGTACTTC.

Only one count was recorded for this clone. The chain couples TRBV7-9 to TRBJ2-3, with D possibly matching TRBD2 (6 bases). From germline, CDR1 is SEHNR and CDR2 FQNEAQ (reference sequence). The germline V and J ends were trimmed by 3 bases and 0 bases, with 7 bases remaining between them. There are 14 residues in the CDR3. The CDR3 sequence: CASSFGRSTDTQYF. CDR3 nucleotide sequence: TGTGCCAGCAGCTTTGGGAGGAGCACAGATACGCAGTATTTT.

This clone has more than one count but fewer than ten. The CDR3 loop reads CACGGGKYTQYF. CDR3 DNA sequence: TGTGCCTGCGGGGGGGGCAAATATACGCAGTATTTT. The rearrangement links TRBV25-1 to TRBJ2-3; TRBD2 aligns across 9 bases. This CDR3 has 12 residues. Trimming took 11 bases from V and 7 from J; bases not matched to a gene: 7. Germline loops: CDR1 MGHDK, CDR2 SYGVNS.

The chain carries TRBV20-1 and TRBJ2-3, with D tentatively TRBD1 (6 bases). The CDR3 consists of 14 residues. Germline CDR1 reads DFQATT; CDR2 reads SNEGSKA (reference sequence). Trimming took off 3 bases at V and 7 bases at J, with 17 bases between the two ends. The DNA of the CDR3 is TGCAGTGCTAGTATCAGGGGCTCCCAACATACGCAGTATTTT. Translated: CSASIRGSQHTQYF.

V is TRBV29-1 and J is TRBJ2-2; 8 bases agree with TRBD2. Germline-derived CDR1 and CDR2 are SQVTM and ANQGSEA. This CDR3 comprises 16 residues. V lost 3 bases to trimming and J lost 3 bases; unmatched junction nucleotides: 9. The DNA for the CDR3 is TGCAGCGTTGACGGGGTAGCGGGGAGTTACACCGGGGAGCTGTTTTTT. Translation: CSVDGVAGSYTGELFF.

The CDR3 reads CASSPGTATISYNEQFF. CDR3 sequence (DNA): TGTGCCAGCAGTCCGGGGACAGCCACAATCTCCTACAATGAGCAGTTCTTC. This rearrangement joins TRBV28 to TRBJ2-1; 7 nucleotides agree with TRBD1. The junction had 10 bases not matched to a gene; V was cut back by 5 bases and J by 0 bases. Germline CDR1 reads MDHEN; CDR2 reads SYDVKM. The CDR3 is made up of 17 amino acids.

V is TRBV6-6 and J is TRBJ1-2, with 9 bases that match TRBD1. V lost 1 base, J lost 7 bases, and 10 bases stayed unmatched. CDR3 length equals 16 residues. Germline CDR1 and CDR2: MNHNY and SVGAGI (reference sequence). CDR3 protein: CASSYFTDRGGRGYTF. CDR3 coding DNA: TGTGCCAGCAGTTACTTCACGGACAGGGGAGGTCGTGGCTACACCTTC.

This clone was picked up a small number of times. The V and J genes are TRBV5-1 and TRBJ2-7; 13 bases line up with TRBD2. The CDR3 is made up of 16 amino acids. Germline CDR1 reads SGHRS; CDR2 reads YFSETQ. Trimming at V came to 4 bases and at J to 7 bases, leaving 11 bases not matched to a gene. Written as DNA, the CDR3 is TGCGCCAGCAGCAAGAGCACTAGCGGGGGGGCTGGGGAGCAGTACTTC. This encodes CASSKSTSGGAGEQYF.

The chain carries TRBV5-1 and TRBJ2-7; D perhaps matches TRBD1 (6 bases). Germline V lookup: CDR1 SGHRS, CDR2 YFSETQ. The CDR3 runs 12 residues. The germline V and J ends were trimmed by 0 bases and 9 bases, with 10 bases remaining between them. This CDR3 is CASSLAGEVQYF. The CDR3 coding sequence is TGCGCCAGCAGCTTGGCAGGGGAAGTGCAGTACTTC.

This chain joins TRBV24-1 and TRBJ2-7; TRBD1 agrees at 11 bases. This CDR3 has 15 amino acids. Germline values: CDR1 KGHDR, CDR2 SFDVKD. V was clipped by 5 bases and J by 2 bases; unmatched bases: 4. CDR3 protein: CATSAGQGATYEQYF. The CDR3 DNA sequence: TGTGCCACCAGTGCCGGACAGGGGGCTACCTACGAGCAGTACTTC.

The chain links TRBV7-9 to TRBJ1-6; 8 bases fit TRBD1. Per the germline V gene, CDR1 is SEHNR and CDR2 is FQNEAQ (reference sequence). CDR3 length: 14 amino acids. Unmatched junction bases numbered 2, after V lost 1 base and J lost 9 bases. The chain's CDR3 is CASSLGTGSSPLHF. CDR3 nucleotide sequence: TGTGCCAGCAGCTTAGGGACAGGGAGTTCACCCCTCCACTTT. The variable domain in full, completed from reference TRBV7-9 and TRBJ1-6, reads DTGVSQNPRHKITKRGQNVTFRCDPISEHNRLYWYRQTLGQGPEFLTYFQNEAQLEKSRLLSDRFSAERPKGSFSTLEIQRTEQGDSAMYLCASSLGTGSSPLHFGNGTRLTVT.

This chain connects TRBV7-9 to TRBJ1-4, with 11 nucleotides matching TRBD1. Unmatched junction bases numbered 6, after V lost 5 bases and J lost 7 bases. The CDR3 has 15 residues. Looked up from germline, CDR1 is SEHNR and CDR2 is FQNEAQ (reference sequence). The CDR3 DNA reads as TGTGCCAGCAGCCCCTTGGGGACAGGGGGTGAAAAACTGTTTTTT. Its protein product is CASSPLGTGGEKLFF.

This clone was observed once. The chain uses TRBV5-1 and TRBJ2-3, with 11 bases matching TRBD2. Germline V CDR1 and CDR2: SGHRS, YFSETQ. Losses at the gene ends were 0 bases for V and 2 bases for J; bases not matched to a gene: 11. The length of the CDR3 is 19 residues. In nucleotides, the CDR3 is TGCGCCAGCAGCTTGGATTGGCTAGCGGGGGGAGGTCCCACAGATACGCAGTATTTT. Residues: CASSLDWLAGGGPTDTQYF.

In regard to this clone: Other DNA sequences in the same sample also yield this CDR3. The chain combines TRBV5-1 with TRBJ1-1, with 7 nucleotides matching TRBD1. This CDR3 has 13 amino acids. Germline lookup yields CDR1 SGHRS and CDR2 YFSETQ. V gave up 0 bases and J gave up 8 bases; unmatched junction bases: 4. The CDR3 here is CASSLGQGVEAFF. For the CDR3, the DNA is TGCGCCAGCAGCTTGGGGCAGGGGGTGGAAGCTTTCTTT.

CDR3: CASSFSGTGAYGYTF. The CDR3 coding sequence is TGTGCCAGCAGCTTTTCCGGGACAGGGGCCTATGGCTACACCTTC. The rearrangement joins TRBV5-5 to TRBJ1-2; 10 bases are shared with TRBD1. Germline loops: CDR1 SGHKS, CDR2 YYEKEE (reference sequence). V trimming: 2 bases; J trimming: 4 bases; junction bases outside the gene matches: 5. The CDR3 is 15 amino acids.

The V and J genes are TRBV27 and TRBJ2-7; 9 bases fit TRBD1. Germline trimming cut 2 bases from V and 3 bases from J; bases unmatched to any gene: 5. Germline V gene sequence: CDR1 MNHEY, CDR2 SMNVEV (reference sequence). CDR3 length: 15 amino acids. CDR3 loop: CASSLGDREHYEQYF. As DNA, the CDR3 is TGTGCCAGCAGTTTAGGGGACAGGGAGCACTACGAGCAGTACTTC.

V gene TRBV5-4 combines with J gene TRBJ1-2; 7 positions agree with TRBD1. Germline V gene lookup returns CDR1 SGHNT and CDR2 YYREEE (reference sequence). The CDR3 has 14 residues. The J segment lost 8 bases and the V segment lost 4 bases, leaving 11 bases of the junction unmatched. The CDR3 DNA is TGTGCCAGCAGCCCAGATTTAGGGGGCCGGGGCTACACCTTC. Protein product: CASSPDLGGRGYTF.

This clone was detected a few times. The gene calls are TRBV6-6 and TRBJ1-5; TRBD1 matches at 7 bases. Germline loops: CDR1 MNHNY, CDR2 SVGAGI (reference sequence). The CDR3 totals 13 residues. V lost 6 bases to trimming and J lost 6 bases; unmatched junction nucleotides: 5. Here the CDR3 reads CASSSQGGQPQHF. For the CDR3, the DNA is TGTGCCAGCAGCTCGCAGGGGGGTCAGCCCCAGCATTTT.

The CDR3 loop reads CASSFAPGGNGYTF. The CDR3 DNA sequence: TGTGCCAGCAGCTTCGCCCCAGGGGGCAACGGCTACACCTTC. The chain couples TRBV5-4 to TRBJ1-2; 8 bases align to TRBD1. Per germline, CDR1 SGHNT and CDR2 YYREEE (reference sequence). The CDR3 is 14 amino acids. V lost 2 bases, J lost 8 bases, and 8 bases stayed unmatched.

The J gene is TRBJ1-3, the V gene TRBV5-1; D uncertain. V was trimmed by 0 bases and J by 4 bases, leaving 17 bases between them. Germline CDR1 SGHRS, CDR2 YFSETQ. The CDR3 spans 17 residues. The DNA for the CDR3 is TGCGCCAGCAGCTTGGGGCTACAGCGGGCAGACGGAAACACCATATATTTT. Its protein is CASSLGLQRADGNTIYF. The whole variable domain, remainder taken from reference TRBV5-1 and TRBJ1-3, is KAGVTQTPRYLIKTRGQQVTLSCSPISGHRSVSWYQQTPGQGLQFLFEYFSETQRNKGNFPGRFSGRQFSNSRSEMNVSTLELGDSALYLCASSLGLQRADGNTIYFGEGSWLTVV.

The CDR3 DNA is TGTGCCAGCAGCGTAGGAGGACAGGGGGGAACTGAAGCTTTCTTT. Translated, it gives CASSVGGQGGTEAFF. This rearrangement joins TRBV9 to TRBJ1-1, with 10 bases that match TRBD1. This CDR3 contains 15 residues. The germline gives CDR1 SGDLS, CDR2 YYNGEE. V shed 0 bases, J shed 5 bases, and the junction held 4 bases outside the gene matches. The full variable domain, its missing parts supplied by reference TRBV9 and TRBJ1-1, is DSGVTQTPKHLITATGQRVTLRCSPRSGDLSVYWYQQSLDQGLQFLIQYYNGEERAKGNILERFSAQQFPDLHSELNLSSLELGDSALYFCASSVGGQGGTEAFFGQGTRLTVV.

The V call is TRBV24-1, the J call TRBJ1-5; D gene ambiguous. V dropped 2 bases and J dropped 7 bases, with 14 bases sitting between them. The CDR3 is 15 amino acids. CDR1 and CDR2 (germline): KGHDR, SFDVKD. CDR3 residues: CATSDSRGNGQPQHF. Here the CDR3 DNA reads TGTGCCACCAGTGATTCGAGAGGGAACGGGCAGCCCCAGCATTTT.

V gene TRBV6-2 or TRBV6-3 combines with J gene TRBJ2-1; 7 bases are shared with TRBD1. V gave up 6 bases and J gave up 8 bases; unmatched junction bases: 10. Germline V gene data show CDR1 as MNHEY and CDR2 as SVGEGT. The CDR3 has 14 residues. The CDR3 protein is CASSLRTGADEQFF. The CDR3 coding sequence is TGTGCCAGCAGCCTACGGACAGGAGCTGATGAGCAGTTCTTC.

The V gene is TRBV5-6, the J gene TRBJ1-1, with D possibly being TRBD1 (5 bases). Per the germline V gene, CDR1 is SGHDT and CDR2 is YYEEEE. The CDR3 has 18 residues. Trimming shortened V by 0 bases and J by 3 bases, and 21 bases separated the two germline ends. This CDR3 reads CASSLAVEGFRSYTEAFF. CDR3 nucleotide sequence: TGTGCCAGCAGCTTGGCCGTGGAGGGGTTCCGGTCCTACACTGAAGCTTTCTTT.

This clone appeared once. The chain uses TRBV3-1 (or the pseudogene TRBV3-2) and TRBJ2-2, with 8 bases identical to TRBD2. CDR1 LGHDT and CDR2 YNNKEL come from the germline V gene (reference sequence). The CDR3 sequence is 15 residues long. After removal of 5 bases from V and 4 bases from J, the junction contained 6 bases not matched to a gene. CDR3 region: CASSLSGGGTGELFF. In DNA form, the CDR3 reads TGTGCCAGCAGCTTGTCGGGGGGGGGCACCGGGGAGCTGTTTTTT.

V is TRBV25-1 and J is TRBJ2-7; TRBD1 agrees at 7 bases. Trimming took 3 bases from V and 4 from J; bases not matched to a gene: 12. From germline, CDR1 is MGHDK and CDR2 SYGVNS. The CDR3 totals 16 residues. Here the CDR3 reads CASSDLSGTAPYEQYF. The DNA for the CDR3 is TGTGCCAGCAGTGATCTATCCGGGACAGCTCCATACGAGCAGTACTTC.

This sequence joins TRBV7-9 and TRBJ1-2; maybe TRBD1 (5 bases). CDR1 and CDR2 (germline): SEHNR, FQNEAQ (reference sequence). Deletions cut 6 bases from V and 5 bases from J, with 16 bases between. The CDR3 is 14 amino acids. CDR3 DNA sequence: TGTGCCAGCAGACCCGGGACTGGAACTTATGGCTACACCTTC. Its translation: CASRPGTGTYGYTF. The variable domain in full, with the rest retrieved from reference TRBV7-9 and TRBJ1-2, is DTGVSQNPRHKITKRGQNVTFRCDPISEHNRLYWYRQTLGQGPEFLTYFQNEAQLEKSRLLSDRFSAERPKGSFSTLEIQRTEQGDSAMYLCASRPGTGTYGYTFGSGTRLTVV.